This TCR beta chain derives from a study of T cell responses to AZD1222 COVID-19 vaccine. General observations from the study: Recipients of AZD1222 seropositive at baseline numbered only 6 or 7.

This clone was seen more than once but under ten times. Its target is unknown. Assay: immunoSEQ multiplex PCR; the TCRdb copy retains only in-frame clones and omits some. This table holds about 130,000 clones, approximately 85% found once. The CDR3 totals 14 residues. The sequence was collected from an adult who received the AZD1222 COVID-19 vaccine. Here the sequenced sample was peripheral blood, taken 28 days after the second AZD1222 dose. This chain connects TRBV21-1 to TRBJ1-2; the DNA was not compared with TRBD1, the D call given in the table. TRBV21-1 is assigned pseudogene status. The CDR3 bases are TGTGCCAGCAGCACTCAGACCCGGCAGGAAGGCTACACCTTC. It codes for CASSTQTRQEGYTF.